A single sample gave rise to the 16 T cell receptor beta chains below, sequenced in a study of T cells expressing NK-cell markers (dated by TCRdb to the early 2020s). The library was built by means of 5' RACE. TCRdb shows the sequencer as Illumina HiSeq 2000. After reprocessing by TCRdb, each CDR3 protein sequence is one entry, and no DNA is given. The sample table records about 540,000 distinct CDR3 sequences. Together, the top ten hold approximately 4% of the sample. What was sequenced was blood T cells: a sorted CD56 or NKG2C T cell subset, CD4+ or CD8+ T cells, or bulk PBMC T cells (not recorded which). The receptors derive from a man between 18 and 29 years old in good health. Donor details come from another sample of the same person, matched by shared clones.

Here the CDR3 reads CASSQYHNYGYTF. This chain uses TRBV12-3 or TRBV12-4 with TRBJ1-2. This CDR3 spans 13 amino acids.

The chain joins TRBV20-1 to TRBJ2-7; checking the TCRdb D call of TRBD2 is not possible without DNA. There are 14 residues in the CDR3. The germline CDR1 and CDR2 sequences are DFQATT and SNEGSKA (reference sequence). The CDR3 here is CSASPTSPSYEQYF.

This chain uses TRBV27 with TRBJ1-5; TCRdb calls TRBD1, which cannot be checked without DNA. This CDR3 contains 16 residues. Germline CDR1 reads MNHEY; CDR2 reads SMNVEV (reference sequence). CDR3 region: CASNRRVDYSVQPQHF.

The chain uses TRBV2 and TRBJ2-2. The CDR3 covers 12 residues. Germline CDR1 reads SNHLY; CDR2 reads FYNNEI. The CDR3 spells CASSGNGGELFF.

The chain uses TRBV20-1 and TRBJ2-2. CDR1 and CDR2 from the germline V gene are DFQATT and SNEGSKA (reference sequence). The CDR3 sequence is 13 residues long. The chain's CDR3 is CSAVNLNTGELFF.

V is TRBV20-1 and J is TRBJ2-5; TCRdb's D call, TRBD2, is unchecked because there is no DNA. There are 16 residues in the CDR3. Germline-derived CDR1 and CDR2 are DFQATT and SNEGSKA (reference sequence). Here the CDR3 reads CSASKWELTRGETQYF.

The CDR3 protein is CASSPLDTAPHQYF. The chain carries TRBV7-7 and TRBJ2-4; without DNA, the TCRdb call of TRBD1 cannot be checked. This CDR3 spans 14 amino acids. Germline V gene lookup returns CDR1 SSHAT and CDR2 FNYEAQ (reference sequence).

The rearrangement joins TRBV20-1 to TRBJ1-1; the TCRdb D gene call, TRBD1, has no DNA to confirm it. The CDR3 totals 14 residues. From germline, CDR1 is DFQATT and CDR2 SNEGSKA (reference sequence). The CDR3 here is CSARAGAMNTEAFF.

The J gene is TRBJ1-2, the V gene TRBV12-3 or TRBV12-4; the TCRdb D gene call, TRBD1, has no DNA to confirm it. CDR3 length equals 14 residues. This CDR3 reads CASSPGPWNYGYTF.

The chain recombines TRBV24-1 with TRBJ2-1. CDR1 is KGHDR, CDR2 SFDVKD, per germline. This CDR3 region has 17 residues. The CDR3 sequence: CATSDLGTPSSYNEQFF.

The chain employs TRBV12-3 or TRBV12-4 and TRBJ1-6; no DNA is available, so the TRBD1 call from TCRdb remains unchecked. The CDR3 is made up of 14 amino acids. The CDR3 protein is CAIGRQGKNSPLHF.

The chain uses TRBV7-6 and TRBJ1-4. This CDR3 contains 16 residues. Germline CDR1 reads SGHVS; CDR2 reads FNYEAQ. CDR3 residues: CASSLGVVSLNEKLFF.

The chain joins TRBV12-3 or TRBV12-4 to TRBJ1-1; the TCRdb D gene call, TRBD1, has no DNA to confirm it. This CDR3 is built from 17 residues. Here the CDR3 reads CASIPGGADHMNTEAFF.

The CDR3 is CASSLYPEGGSYEQYF. This chain joins TRBV5-1 and TRBJ2-7. CDR1 and CDR2 (germline): SGHRS, YFSETQ. The CDR3 covers 16 residues.

CDR3 in amino acids: CASSRGGRALDEQFF. The chain has TRBV6-4 and TRBJ2-1; TCRdb outputs TRBD2, but without DNA this stays unchecked. The germline gives CDR1 MRHNA, CDR2 SNTAGT. This CDR3 has 15 residues.

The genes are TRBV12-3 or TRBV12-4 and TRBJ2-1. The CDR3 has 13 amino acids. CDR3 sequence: CASSLEGYNEQFF.